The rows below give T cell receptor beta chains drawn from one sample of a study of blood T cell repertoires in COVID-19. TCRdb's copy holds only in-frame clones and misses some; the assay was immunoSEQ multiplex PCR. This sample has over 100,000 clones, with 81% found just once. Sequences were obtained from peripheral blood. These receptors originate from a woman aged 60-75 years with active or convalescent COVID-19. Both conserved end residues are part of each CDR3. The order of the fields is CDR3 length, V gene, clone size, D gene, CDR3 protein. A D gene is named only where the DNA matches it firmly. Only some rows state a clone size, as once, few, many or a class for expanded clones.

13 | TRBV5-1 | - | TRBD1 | CASSPGTGETQYF
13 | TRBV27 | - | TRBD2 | CASRGGSLYEQYF
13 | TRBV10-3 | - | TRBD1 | CAISTPGQEEAFF
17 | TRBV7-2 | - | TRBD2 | CASCAAASGLGAETQYF
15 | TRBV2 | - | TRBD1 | CASRLDRGGDEKLFF
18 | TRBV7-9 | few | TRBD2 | CASSGIRDLSGFYNEQFF
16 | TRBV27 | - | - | CASSLSRGTGGTEAFF
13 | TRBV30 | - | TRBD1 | CAWSTGGRRGYTF
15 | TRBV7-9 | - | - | CASSLEYGQNYGYTF
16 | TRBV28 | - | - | CASSFRGAGYNSPLHF
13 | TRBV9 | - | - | CASSVDRNTEAFF
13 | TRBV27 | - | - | CASSLKGVGGYTF
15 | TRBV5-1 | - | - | CASSLSVTGKGEQYF
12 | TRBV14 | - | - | CASSQGQYGYTF
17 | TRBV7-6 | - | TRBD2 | CASSPWTSGRGTGELFF
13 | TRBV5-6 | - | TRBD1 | CASGLPGGTEAFF
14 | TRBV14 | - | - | CASSQGLAIGGYTF
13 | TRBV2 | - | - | CASSPTGSQPQHF
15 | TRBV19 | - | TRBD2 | CASSRRAGGDNEQFF
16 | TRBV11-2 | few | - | CASSPRTGSTGNTIYF